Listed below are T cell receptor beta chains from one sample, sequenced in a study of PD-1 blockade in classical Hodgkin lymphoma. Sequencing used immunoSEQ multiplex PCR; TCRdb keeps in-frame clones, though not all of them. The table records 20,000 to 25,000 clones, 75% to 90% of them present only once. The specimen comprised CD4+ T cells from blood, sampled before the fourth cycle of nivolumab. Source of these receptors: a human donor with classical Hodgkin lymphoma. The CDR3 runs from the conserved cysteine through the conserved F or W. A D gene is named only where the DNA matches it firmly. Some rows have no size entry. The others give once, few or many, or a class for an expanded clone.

cdr3_nt: TGTGCCAGCAGCGTAGGTCTAGCACGAAGGGAGACCCAGTACTTC
cdr3_aa: CASSVGLARRETQYF
j_call: TRBJ2-5
d_call: -
v_call: TRBV9
cdr3_length: 15
clone_size: -

cdr3_nt: TGTGCCAGCAGCACCGGGACAGGATTTTATAATTCACCCCTCCACTTT
cdr3_aa: CASSTGTGFYNSPLHF
j_call: TRBJ1-6
d_call: TRBD1
v_call: TRBV7-9
cdr3_length: 16
clone_size: few

cdr3_nt: TGTGCCAGTAGTATTCAATTCCTCCATTCACCCCTCCACTTT
cdr3_aa: CASSIQFLHSPLHF
j_call: TRBJ1-6
d_call: -
v_call: TRBV19
cdr3_length: 14
clone_size: -

cdr3_nt: TGTGCCAGCAGGGGTAGGGGTGAGAATTCACCCCTCCACTTT
cdr3_aa: CASRGRGENSPLHF
j_call: TRBJ1-6
d_call: -
v_call: TRBV7-9
cdr3_length: 14
clone_size: few

cdr3_nt: TGTGCCAGCAGTCCTCCGGGACTAGCGGGGGTCCTTCCTGGGACCCAGTACTTC
cdr3_aa: CASSPPGLAGVLPGTQYF
j_call: TRBJ2-5
d_call: TRBD2
v_call: TRBV5-6
cdr3_length: 18
clone_size: -

cdr3_nt: TGTGCCAGCAGTTCGGACAGCCTCTACGAGCAGTACTTC
cdr3_aa: CASSSDSLYEQYF
j_call: TRBJ2-7
d_call: -
v_call: TRBV2
cdr3_length: 13
clone_size: -

cdr3_nt: TGTGCCAGCAGCGTCCTGGGGACTAGCGGGGGCAATGAGCAGTTCTTC
cdr3_aa: CASSVLGTSGGNEQFF
j_call: TRBJ2-1
d_call: TRBD2
v_call: TRBV9
cdr3_length: 16
clone_size: -

cdr3_nt: TGTGCCAGCAGCGAGACTAGCATGTCCTACGAGCAGTACTTC
cdr3_aa: CASSETSMSYEQYF
j_call: TRBJ2-7
d_call: TRBD2
v_call: TRBV28
cdr3_length: 14
clone_size: -

cdr3_nt: TGTGCCAGCAGTGATAATAATTCACCCCTCCACTTT
cdr3_aa: CASSDNNSPLHF
j_call: TRBJ1-6
d_call: -
v_call: TRBV6-6
cdr3_length: 12
clone_size: -

cdr3_nt: TGTGCCAGCAGCTTAGGCGACCGACTTGGGGGGGAAAAACTGTTTTTT
cdr3_aa: CASSLGDRLGGEKLFF
j_call: TRBJ1-4
d_call: -
v_call: TRBV7-9
cdr3_length: 16
clone_size: -

cdr3_nt: TGCAGCGTTTACATCGGACAGCCGACCGGGGAGCTGTTTTTT
cdr3_aa: CSVYIGQPTGELFF
j_call: TRBJ2-2
d_call: -
v_call: TRBV29-1
cdr3_length: 14
clone_size: few

cdr3_nt: TGTGCCAGCTCACCACGACAGGGACAAGAGACCCAGTACTTC
cdr3_aa: CASSPRQGQETQYF
j_call: TRBJ2-5
d_call: TRBD1
v_call: TRBV18
cdr3_length: 14
clone_size: -

cdr3_nt: TGTGCCAGTACCTACTGGGACGGAAATTCACCCCTCCACTTT
cdr3_aa: CASTYWDGNSPLHF
j_call: TRBJ1-6
d_call: -
v_call: TRBV19
cdr3_length: 14
clone_size: -

cdr3_nt: TGTGCCACCAGCAGAGATCCGAAGACCTATAATTCACCCCTCCACTTT
cdr3_aa: CATSRDPKTYNSPLHF
j_call: TRBJ1-6
d_call: -
v_call: TRBV15
cdr3_length: 16
clone_size: -

cdr3_nt: TGTGCCTGGAGTAGCGGCAACACAGATACGCAGTATTTT
cdr3_aa: CAWSSGNTDTQYF
j_call: TRBJ2-3
d_call: -
v_call: TRBV30
cdr3_length: 13
clone_size: -

cdr3_nt: TGCGCCAGCAGCCCGCCAACGACAGGGGGAGATGGCTACACCTTC
cdr3_aa: CASSPPTTGGDGYTF
j_call: TRBJ1-2
d_call: TRBD1
v_call: TRBV5-1
cdr3_length: 15
clone_size: -

cdr3_nt: TGTGCCAGCAGCAGAGACGAAGATACGCAGTATTTT
cdr3_aa: CASSRDEDTQYF
j_call: TRBJ2-3
d_call: -
v_call: TRBV7-9
cdr3_length: 12
clone_size: -

cdr3_nt: TGTGCCAGCAGCCCGGGACAGGGATACTACGAGCAGTACTTC
cdr3_aa: CASSPGQGYYEQYF
j_call: TRBJ2-7
d_call: TRBD1
v_call: TRBV11-3
cdr3_length: 14
clone_size: -

cdr3_nt: TGTGCCAGCAGGGAGATCGGAAGGGGGCACGACTATGGCTACACCTTC
cdr3_aa: CASREIGRGHDYGYTF
j_call: TRBJ1-2
d_call: TRBD1
v_call: TRBV28
cdr3_length: 16
clone_size: -

cdr3_nt: TGTGCCAGCTCACCTAGGGACACCGCGAACACCGGGGAGCTGTTTTTT
cdr3_aa: CASSPRDTANTGELFF
j_call: TRBJ2-2
d_call: -
v_call: TRBV18
cdr3_length: 16
clone_size: -

cdr3_nt: TGTGCCAGCAGGCCCGGGAGCGGGTCGTCCTACGAGCAGTACTTC
cdr3_aa: CASRPGSGSSYEQYF
j_call: TRBJ2-7
d_call: -
v_call: TRBV11-2
cdr3_length: 15
clone_size: -